The next 18 T cell receptor beta chains were all read from a single sample in a study of T cell responses to AZD1222 COVID-19 vaccine. Using immunoSEQ multiplex PCR, the repertoire was profiled, and TCRdb retains in-frame clones only, with some absent. The sample has under 130,000 clones, roughly 82% seen once; the top ten hold 5%. Sequenced here: peripheral blood, sampled on day 0 of AZD1222 vaccination. These receptor sequences come from an adult in good health.

CDR3 residues: CASSPRTTSTEAFF. The CDR3 DNA sequence: TGTGCCAGCAGCCCCCGGACTACTAGCACTGAAGCTTTCTTT. The chain couples TRBV3-1 (or the pseudogene TRBV3-2) to TRBJ1-1; D is uncertain. Trimming took 4 bases from V and 4 from J, leaving 13 bases between them. The CDR3 contains 14 residues. Germline V lookup: CDR1 LGHDT, CDR2 YNNKEL (reference sequence).

This chain uses TRBV7-9 with TRBJ1-1, with D unclear. CDR1 is SEHNR, CDR2 FQNEAQ, per germline (reference sequence). The CDR3 runs to 12 residues. V lost 5 bases, J lost 5 bases, and 9 bases lay in between. CDR3 nucleotides: TGTGCCAGCAGCGTGAGGGTGACTGAAGCTTTCTTT. This encodes CASSVRVTEAFF.

This clone occurred once. This chain links TRBV30 with TRBJ1-4; 7 bases match TRBD1. The V gene end was trimmed by 0 bases and the J gene end by 7 bases; junction bases not matched to a gene: 5. The CDR3 totals 14 residues. The germline V gene has CDR1 GTSNPN and CDR2 SVGIG (reference sequence). The CDR3 here is CAWSVRGLGEKLFF. The CDR3 DNA is TGTGCCTGGAGTGTTAGGGGGCTTGGTGAAAAACTGTTTTTT.

The chain links TRBV14 to TRBJ1-3; possibly TRBD1 for D (6 bases). This CDR3 spans 15 amino acids. V was clipped by 2 bases and J by 4 bases, with 12 bases between them. CDR1 SGHDN and CDR2 FVKESK come from the germline V gene. CDR3 in DNA: TGTGCCAGCAGCCAATTGCATACAGGGGGAAACACCATATATTTT. Translated: CASSQLHTGGNTIYF.

This clone came up a few times. The chain links TRBV30 to TRBJ1-2; perhaps TRBD1 as D (5 bases). The CDR3 has 15 amino acids. The V gene's germline CDR1 is GTSNPN and CDR2 SVGIG (reference sequence). Deletions cut 2 bases from V and 6 bases from J, with 19 bases between. CDR3 in DNA: TGTGCCTGGAGTCCCCGGGTCAGGGATTTGGATGGCTACACCTTC. Protein: CAWSPRVRDLDGYTF. Using reference TRBV30 and TRBJ1-2 for the parts outside the CDR3, the full variable domain is SQTIHQWPATLVQPVGSPLSLECTVEGTSNPNLYWYRQAAGRGLQLLFYSVGIGQISSEVPQNLSASRPQDRQFILSSKKLLLSDSGFYLCAWSPRVRDLDGYTFGSGTRLTVV.

The V gene is TRBV10-3, the J gene TRBJ1-6, with 9 bases identical to TRBD1. Germline values: CDR1 ENHRY, CDR2 SYGVKD. The CDR3 contains 15 residues. V shed 6 bases, J shed 8 bases, and the junction held 8 bases outside the gene matches. The CDR3 loop is CAIRDRGRGDSPLHF. The CDR3 bases are TGTGCCATCAGGGACAGGGGCCGGGGGGATTCACCCCTCCACTTT.

V usage is TRBV7-8 and J usage is TRBJ1-2, with TRBD1 as a possible D gene (5 bases). Germline CDR1 SGHVS, CDR2 FQNEAQ. Trimming shortened V by 6 bases and J by 4 bases, and 21 bases separated the two germline ends. This CDR3 is built from 16 residues. CDR3: CASRPSAGRDFYGYTF. The CDR3 nucleotides are TGTGCCAGCAGACCCTCGGCGGGACGGGACTTCTATGGCTACACCTTC.

CDR3 sequence: CASSLERAREYGYTF. In nucleotides, the CDR3 is TGTGCCAGCAGCTTAGAACGCGCCAGAGAGTATGGCTACACCTTC. The chain employs TRBV11-2 and TRBJ1-2; D not certain. The CDR3 loop spans 15 amino acids. Germline V gene sequence: CDR1 SGHAT, CDR2 FQNNGV. Trimming removed 0 bases from V and 5 bases from J, with 13 bases in between.

The chain is built from TRBV6-4 and TRBJ2-6; unclear D gene. Germline V CDR1 and CDR2: MRHNA, SNTAGT. This CDR3 region has 14 residues. V lost 2 bases to trimming and J lost 2 bases, with 4 bases between them. Written as DNA, the CDR3 is TGTGCCAGCAGTGACAGGGCTGGGGCCAACGTCCTGACTTTC. It translates to CASSDRAGANVLTF.

This clone was recorded only once. The rearrangement links TRBV7-9 to TRBJ2-5, with D perhaps matching TRBD2 (7 bases). The CDR3 length is 14 residues. V lost 2 bases to trimming and J lost 4 bases, with 11 bases between them. The germline V gene encodes CDR1 SEHNR and CDR2 FQNEAQ (reference sequence). DNA of the CDR3: TGTGCCAGCAGCTTACGGGGGGCCGGAGAGACCCAGTACTTC. Amino acid sequence: CASSLRGAGETQYF.

The rearrangement joins TRBV9 to TRBJ2-1; D remains unclear. CDR1 is SGDLS, CDR2 YYNGEE, per germline. The CDR3 is made up of 18 amino acids. Trimming removed 3 bases at V and 6 bases at J, with 25 bases between. CDR3 coding DNA: TGTGCCAGCAGCGCCCGCAGCCACGGATCCTCCTCGGTCAATGAGCAGTTCTTC. Protein sequence: CASSARSHGSSSVNEQFF.

This chain links TRBV4-3 with TRBJ1-2; 10 bases align to TRBD1. V lost 6 bases to trimming and J lost 4 bases; unmatched junction nucleotides: 8. CDR3 size: 15 residues. CDR1 is LGHNA, CDR2 YSLEER, per germline. CDR3 region: CASRDTGTGVYGYTF. The CDR3 nucleotides read TGCGCCAGCAGGGATACCGGGACAGGGGTCTATGGCTACACCTTC.

The chain is built from TRBV19 and TRBJ1-3; no clear D. This CDR3 comprises 15 residues. Germline values: CDR1 LNHDA, CDR2 SQIVND (reference sequence). Trimming removed 5 bases from V and 0 bases from J, with 11 bases in between. CDR3 nucleotide sequence: TGTGCCAGTAGTTCAACGGGCCTCTCTGGAAACACCATATATTTT. It codes for CASSSTGLSGNTIYF.

J is TRBJ1-5 and V is TRBV19; 7 nucleotides match TRBD1. V lost 6 bases to trimming and J lost 2 bases; unmatched junction nucleotides: 4. The CDR3 runs to 14 residues. CDR1 LNHDA and CDR2 SQIVND come from the germline V gene (reference sequence). In DNA, the CDR3 is TGTGCCAGTAGGAACAGGGGTGGCAATCAGCCCCAGCATTTT. This encodes CASRNRGGNQPQHF. Full variable domain (outside the CDR3, taken from reference TRBV19 and TRBJ1-5): DGGITQSPKYLFRKEGQNVTLSCEQNLNHDAMYWYRQDPGQGLRLIYYSQIVNDFQKGDIAEGYSVSREKKESFPLTVTSAQKNPTAFYLCASRNRGGNQPQHFGDGTRLSIL.

This clone was detected a few times. The gene calls are TRBV19 and TRBJ1-4; no clear D. This CDR3 is 15 amino acids long. The V and J ends lost 5 bases and 5 bases respectively, with 15 bases between them. Germline lookup yields CDR1 LNHDA and CDR2 SQIVND (reference sequence). The CDR3 spells CASSPQGNGNEKLFF. For the CDR3, the DNA is TGTGCCAGTAGTCCTCAAGGCAACGGGAATGAAAAACTGTTTTTT.

This clone has just one count. The chain links TRBV10-3 to TRBJ2-7; 12 positions match TRBD2. Per germline, CDR1 ENHRY and CDR2 SYGVKD. The V and J ends lost 5 bases and 4 bases, in that order; junction bases with no gene match: 9. The CDR3 sequence is 16 residues long. The CDR3 DNA reads as TGTGCCATCAGTTACTCCGGGACTAGCGGGTCTTACGAGCAGTACTTC. Encoded protein: CAISYSGTSGSYEQYF.

This chain links TRBV6-5 with TRBJ2-1; D not certain. CDR1 is MNHEY, CDR2 SVGAGI, per germline. The CDR3 extends over 16 amino acids. Deletions cut 0 bases from V and 4 bases from J, with 13 bases between. Written as DNA, the CDR3 is TGTGCCAGCAGTTACTCACCCCCCGACACGTACAATGAGCAGTTCTTC. Its translation: CASSYSPPDTYNEQFF.

The sample holds one count of this clone. V usage is TRBV15 and J usage is TRBJ2-1, with D perhaps TRBD1 or TRBD2 (5 bases each). CDR3 size: 15 residues. Germline values: CDR1 LNHNV, CDR2 YYDKDF (reference sequence). V lost 5 bases and J lost 5, with 16 bases in between. CDR3 nucleotide sequence: TGTGCCACCAGCCCGGGACGGTGGGTTGACAATGAGCAGTTCTTC. Translating it yields CATSPGRWVDNEQFF.